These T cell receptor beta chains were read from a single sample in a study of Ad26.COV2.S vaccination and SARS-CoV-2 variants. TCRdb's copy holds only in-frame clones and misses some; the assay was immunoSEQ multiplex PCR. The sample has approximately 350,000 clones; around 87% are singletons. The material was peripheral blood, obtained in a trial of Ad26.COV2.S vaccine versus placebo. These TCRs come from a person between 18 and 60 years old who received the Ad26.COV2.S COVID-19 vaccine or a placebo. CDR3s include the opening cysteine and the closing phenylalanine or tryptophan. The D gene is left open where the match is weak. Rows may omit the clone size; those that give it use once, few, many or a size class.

TGTGCCAGCAGCGTGGCCGGCGCCGGGAACACCGGGGAGCTGTTTTTT | CASSVAGAGNTGELFF | TRBJ2-2 | NA | NA | TRBV9
TGTGCCTGGAGTGTACAAGCAGGGAATGGCTACACCTTC | CAWSVQAGNGYTF | TRBJ1-2 | NA | few | TRBV30
TGTGCCAGCAGCGTCGACAGGGGGCGCGGTGAGCAGTACTTC | CASSVDRGRGEQYF | TRBJ2-7 | TRBD1 | NA | TRBV7-8
TGTGCCAGCAGCGTAGATGCGGGGAGCTCCTACGAGCAGTACTTC | CASSVDAGSSYEQYF | TRBJ2-7 | NA | NA | TRBV9
TGTGCCAGCAGCCGCCTAGGAGGGACGGCGAACACCGGGGAGCTGTTTTTT | CASSRLGGTANTGELFF | TRBJ2-2 | NA | NA | TRBV14
TGCGCCAGCAGCCTTTCGGACAGGATTTACGAGCAGTACTTC | CASSLSDRIYEQYF | TRBJ2-7 | TRBD1 | NA | TRBV5-1
TGCGCCAGCAGCTTGGAGGGCCTTAATTCACCCCTCCACTTT | CASSLEGLNSPLHF | TRBJ1-6 | NA | NA | TRBV5-1
TGTGCCAGTACCCCGACAGGGAAAAACGCTGAAGCTTTCTTT | CASTPTGKNAEAFF | TRBJ1-1 | TRBD1 | once | TRBV19
TGTGCCTGGACCACCGGAGGGGGCAACTACTATGGCTACACCTTC | CAWTTGGGNYYGYTF | TRBJ1-2 | TRBD1 | NA | TRBV30
TGTGCCAGCAGTTACACCGGGACAGCGAACACCGGGGAGCTGTTTTTT | CASSYTGTANTGELFF | TRBJ2-2 | TRBD1 | NA | TRBV6-6
TGTGCCAGCAGTCCCCGACTAGCGGTGAACACCGGGGAGCTGTTTTTT | CASSPRLAVNTGELFF | TRBJ2-2 | TRBD2 | NA | TRBV5-6
TGCGCCAGCACCGAGACAGGGTCGAATTCACCCCTCCACTTT | CASTETGSNSPLHF | TRBJ1-6 | TRBD1 | NA | TRBV5-1
TGTGCCAGCAGCTACAGACAGGCCAGCTACGAGCAGTACTTC | CASSYRQASYEQYF | TRBJ2-7 | NA | few | TRBV5-8
TGCGCCAGCAGCCCCCCTACTGGTCTGACAGATACGCAGTATTTT | CASSPPTGLTDTQYF | TRBJ2-3 | NA | NA | TRBV5-1
TGTGCCAGCAGTTACCGATTGAATTGGGACACTGAAGCTTTCTTT | CASSYRLNWDTEAFF | TRBJ1-1 | NA | NA | TRBV6-2/TRBV6-3
TGTGCCAGCAGCCCGGCGGGAGGGGCGGACGAGCAGTACTTC | CASSPAGGADEQYF | TRBJ2-7 | TRBD2 | NA | TRBV11-2
TGCGCCAGCAGCCAAGTTCTCGGGGGGCAAGATACGCAGTATTTT | CASSQVLGGQDTQYF | TRBJ2-3 | NA | NA | TRBV4-1
TGCGCCAGCAGCCAATGGGGAAACACTGAAGCTTTCTTT | CASSQWGNTEAFF | TRBJ1-1 | NA | NA | TRBV4-1
TGTGCCAGCAGTGAACCCATGGTCTCAGAGACCCAGTACTTC | CASSEPMVSETQYF | TRBJ2-5 | NA | NA | TRBV25-1
TGTGCCAGCAGCCCGGGGGGCGCGAGAATGAACACTGAAGCTTTCTTT | CASSPGGARMNTEAFF | TRBJ1-1 | NA | NA | TRBV7-9
TGTGCCAGCAGCCTCCTGACTAGCGGGGACTCCTACGAGCAGTACTTC | CASSLLTSGDSYEQYF | TRBJ2-7 | TRBD2 | NA | TRBV4-2
TGCGCCAGCAGCCAAGCAAATCAGGGTTCCGAAGCTTTCTTT | CASSQANQGSEAFF | TRBJ1-1 | NA | NA | TRBV4-1
TGTGCCAGCAGTGACCCCACTAGCGGGGGGTCGGGCACCGGGGAGCTGTTTTTT | CASSDPTSGGSGTGELFF | TRBJ2-2 | TRBD2 | NA | TRBV25-1
TGTGCCAGCAGTCCACCAGGCGGGGCAAATTACGAGCAGTACTTC | CASSPPGGANYEQYF | TRBJ2-7 | NA | few | TRBV27
TGTGCCAGCAGCTCTGGGGAACAGGGGACCTACGAGCAGTACTTC | CASSSGEQGTYEQYF | TRBJ2-7 | TRBD1 | NA | TRBV7-9
TGTGCCAGCAGTAAAACAGGGGGCGCGGAGTACGAGCAGTACTTC | CASSKTGGAEYEQYF | TRBJ2-7 | TRBD1 | NA | TRBV6-6
TGTGCCAGCTCACCACGGAGCGGGGAATACAATGAGCAGTTCTTC | CASSPRSGEYNEQFF | TRBJ2-1 | TRBD2 | NA | TRBV18
TGTGCCAGCAGCGCGGACAGGTACAACACTGAAGCTTTCTTT | CASSADRYNTEAFF | TRBJ1-1 | TRBD1 | NA | TRBV9
TGTGCCAGCAGCTTGTTCGGGACAGAGGCCTATGGCTACACCTTC | CASSLFGTEAYGYTF | TRBJ1-2 | TRBD1 | NA | TRBV5-5
TGCGCCAGCAGCCGGATCCGGGAGCAAGAGACCCAGTACTTC | CASSRIREQETQYF | TRBJ2-5 | NA | NA | TRBV4-1
TGTGCCAGCAGCCTTACAGGGGGAGGGGAGACCCAGTACTTC | CASSLTGGGETQYF | TRBJ2-5 | NA | NA | TRBV6-6
TGCGCCAGCAGCTTGGCCCCGGGACAAAGTGTGAACACTGAAGCTTTCTTT | CASSLAPGQSVNTEAFF | TRBJ1-1 | NA | NA | TRBV5-1
TGTGCCAGCAGCCCCGGGGGGACTAGCGACCCAGATACGCAGTATTTT | CASSPGGTSDPDTQYF | TRBJ2-3 | TRBD2 | NA | TRBV9
TGTGCCAGCGGGGCAGGGGACTCACCCCTCCACTTT | CASGAGDSPLHF | TRBJ1-6 | NA | NA | TRBV25-1
TGTGCCAGCAGCTTAGTGAGGGACAGAGAAACCTATGGCTACACCTTC | CASSLVRDRETYGYTF | TRBJ1-2 | TRBD1 | NA | TRBV7-9
TGTGCCATCAGAGGGACTAGCGGGGGCGATAGCACAGATACGCAGTATTTT | CAIRGTSGGDSTDTQYF | TRBJ2-3 | TRBD2 | NA | TRBV10-3
TGTGCCAGCAGTTTGCCCGATGGTGGCAATCAGCCCCAGCATTTT | CASSLPDGGNQPQHF | TRBJ1-5 | NA | NA | TRBV28
TGTGCCAGCAGCCCGGGGGGTAGCCGGACCTACGAGCAGTACTTC | CASSPGGSRTYEQYF | TRBJ2-7 | TRBD2 | NA | TRBV5-4
TGTGCCATCAGTTTGGACAGCCTAAGTAGTGGCACTGAAGCTTTCTTT | CAISLDSLSSGTEAFF | TRBJ1-1 | NA | NA | TRBV10-3
TGTGCCAGCAGCCAAGATCTTGATTTATTCGGGGGGGCATTAGATACGCAGTATTTT | CASSQDLDLFGGALDTQYF | TRBJ2-3 | TRBD2 | NA | TRBV4-2
TGTGCCAGAGAGGACAGGGGGTCCAATTCACCCCTCCACTTT | CAREDRGSNSPLHF | TRBJ1-6 | TRBD1 | once | TRBV2
TGTGCCAGCAGTCTGCAGGGGACCAACTATGGCTACACCTTC | CASSLQGTNYGYTF | TRBJ1-2 | NA | NA | TRBV6-5
TGTGCCAGCAACCCTAGCGGGGGTAAGGAGCAGTTCTTC | CASNPSGGKEQFF | TRBJ2-1 | TRBD2 | once | TRBV6-2/TRBV6-3
TGTGCCATCAGTGAGTCTACAGGGACGTCACCCCTCCACTTT | CAISESTGTSPLHF | TRBJ1-6 | NA | NA | TRBV10-3
TGCAGTGCTAGTGGGCTAATTGAAGCTTTCTTT | CSASGLIEAFF | TRBJ1-1 | NA | NA | TRBV20-1
TGTGCCAGCAGTTTCGGGCTAGCGGGGGGGCCTACCACAGATACGCAGTATTTT | CASSFGLAGGPTTDTQYF | TRBJ2-3 | TRBD2 | NA | TRBV27
TGTGCCAGCAGCCCTGAACAGGGTCAGCCCCAGCATTTT | CASSPEQGQPQHF | TRBJ1-5 | NA | NA | TRBV6-4
TGTGCCATCACGCCCGCGGGGGGTTTAAATACGCAGTATTTT | CAITPAGGLNTQYF | TRBJ2-3 | TRBD2 | NA | TRBV10-3
TGTGCCAGCAGCTTAGTGCCAGGGGGCGCGGGAAACTATGGCTACACCTTC | CASSLVPGGAGNYGYTF | TRBJ1-2 | TRBD1 | NA | TRBV7-2
TGCGCCAGCAGCCAAGATCAGGGCTGGAATGAGCAGTTCTTC | CASSQDQGWNEQFF | TRBJ2-1 | NA | NA | TRBV4-3
TGTGCCAGCACCGAGGGCGCCGGCCACGAGCAGTACTTC | CASTEGAGHEQYF | TRBJ2-7 | NA | many | TRBV12-3/TRBV12-4
TGTGCCAGCAGTTACTCGAATGTTAACCGCTACACCTTC | CASSYSNVNRYTF | TRBJ1-2 | NA | NA | TRBV6-5
TGCGCCAGCAGCTCCGACGGGGGTGAAGCTTTCTTT | CASSSDGGEAFF | TRBJ1-1 | NA | NA | TRBV5-1
TGTGCCAGCAGCTCCTTGCGTGGGTGGTACTTC | CASSSLRGWYF | TRBJ2-7 | NA | NA | TRBV6-6
TGTGCCAGCAGTTTGACAGGGGGCGTCAATCAGCCCCAGCATTTT | CASSLTGGVNQPQHF | TRBJ1-5 | TRBD1 | NA | TRBV27
TGCAGTGCTAGTAGCGGGGGAACACTTAGCACAGATACGCAGTATTTT | CSASSGGTLSTDTQYF | TRBJ2-3 | TRBD2 | NA | TRBV20-1
TGTGCCTGGAGTGAAGTGGAAGCTTTCTTT | CAWSEVEAFF | TRBJ1-1 | NA | NA | TRBV30
TGTGCCAGCAGCCTTTGGGATGCAGACCAGGGAAACACCATATATTTT | CASSLWDADQGNTIYF | TRBJ1-3 | NA | few | TRBV6-2/TRBV6-3
TGTGCCAGCAGCTCATCCCTCGGGCAGGGTGACACTGAAGCTTTCTTT | CASSSSLGQGDTEAFF | TRBJ1-1 | NA | NA | TRBV13